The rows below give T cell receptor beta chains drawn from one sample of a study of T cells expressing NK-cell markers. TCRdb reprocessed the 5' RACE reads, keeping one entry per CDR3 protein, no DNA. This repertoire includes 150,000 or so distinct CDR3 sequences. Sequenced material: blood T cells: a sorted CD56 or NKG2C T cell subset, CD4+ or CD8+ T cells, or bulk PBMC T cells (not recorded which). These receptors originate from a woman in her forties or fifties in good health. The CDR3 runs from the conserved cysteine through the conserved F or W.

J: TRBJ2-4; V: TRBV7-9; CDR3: CASSFWDREGLVQYF
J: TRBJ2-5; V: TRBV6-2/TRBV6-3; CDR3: CASSFQGLQETQYF
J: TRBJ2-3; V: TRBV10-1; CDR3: CASSLSRVRSTDTQYF
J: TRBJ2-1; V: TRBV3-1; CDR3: CASSPGTSGRAPYNEQFF
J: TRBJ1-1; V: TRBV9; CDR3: CASSVAGPNTEAFF
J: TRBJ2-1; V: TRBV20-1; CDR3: CSARDAPSEQFF
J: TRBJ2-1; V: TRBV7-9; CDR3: CASSSSTGFLNNEQFF
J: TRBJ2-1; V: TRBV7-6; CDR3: CASSLEGTARAGNEQFF
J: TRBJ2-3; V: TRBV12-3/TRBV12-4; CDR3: CASSLAPVGRPDTQYF
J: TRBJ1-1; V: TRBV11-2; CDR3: CASSFAMRELDLNTEAFF
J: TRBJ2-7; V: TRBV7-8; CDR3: CASSRGLAESSYEQYF
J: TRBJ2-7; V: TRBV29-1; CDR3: CSALGGLAGISSYEQYF
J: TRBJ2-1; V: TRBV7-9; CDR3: CASSSPLAGGPNEQFF
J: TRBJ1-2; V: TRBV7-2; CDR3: CASSGRGTGNYGYTF
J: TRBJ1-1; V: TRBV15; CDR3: CATSTRTELAEAFF
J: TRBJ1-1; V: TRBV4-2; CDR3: CASSQDPGGDPEAFF
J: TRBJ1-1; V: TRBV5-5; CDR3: CASSSLGDGAEAFF
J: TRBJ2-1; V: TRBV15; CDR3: CATSRGRDAYNEQFF
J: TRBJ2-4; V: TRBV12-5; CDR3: CASGFPGGGKNIQYF
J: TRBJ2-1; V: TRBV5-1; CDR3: CASEAGNNEQFF
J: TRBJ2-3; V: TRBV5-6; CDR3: CASSLRGWILNTQYF
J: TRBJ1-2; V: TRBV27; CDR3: CASSSVGVNGYTF
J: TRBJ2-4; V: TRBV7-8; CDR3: CASSPNWGDIQYF
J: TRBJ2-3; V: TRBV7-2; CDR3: CASSDGVSSTDTQYF
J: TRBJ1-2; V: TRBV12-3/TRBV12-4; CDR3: CASSWEPGTAYGYTF
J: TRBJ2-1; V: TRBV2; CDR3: CASSERGLAGFNEQFF
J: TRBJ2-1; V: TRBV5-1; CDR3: CASRGDVGNEQFF
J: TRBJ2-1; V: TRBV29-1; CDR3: CSVGGGGVVHEQFF
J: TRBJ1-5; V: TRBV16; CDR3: CASSQSWGGSNQPQHF
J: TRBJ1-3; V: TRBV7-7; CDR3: CASSLDLHPGNTIYF
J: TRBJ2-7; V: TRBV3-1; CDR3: CASSQFRDSPYEQYF
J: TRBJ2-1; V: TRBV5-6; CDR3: CASSFLGGEGLFF
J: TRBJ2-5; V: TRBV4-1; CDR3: CASSQGSGRETQYF
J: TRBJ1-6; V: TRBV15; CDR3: CATSKQGGNSPLHF
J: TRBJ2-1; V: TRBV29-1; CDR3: CSVLTSSPYNEQFF
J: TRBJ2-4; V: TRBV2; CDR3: CASSEGQGAPGIQYF
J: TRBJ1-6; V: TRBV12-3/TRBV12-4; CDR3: CASSRDMGSYNSPLHF
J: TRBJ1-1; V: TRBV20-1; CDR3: CSAGGQDDIEAFF
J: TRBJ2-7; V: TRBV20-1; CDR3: CSARVGRDRGYEQYF
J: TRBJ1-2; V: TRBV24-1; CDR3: CATSDQQGNYGYTF
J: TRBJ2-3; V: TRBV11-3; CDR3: CASSLDGLAGVTDTQYF
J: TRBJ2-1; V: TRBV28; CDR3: CASRIPGQGWNEQFF
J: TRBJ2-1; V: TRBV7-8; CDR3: CASSRRLAGEAGEQFF
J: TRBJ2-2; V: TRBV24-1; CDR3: CATSDFNGLTGELFF
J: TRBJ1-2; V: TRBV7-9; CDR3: CASSPTGGAYGYTF